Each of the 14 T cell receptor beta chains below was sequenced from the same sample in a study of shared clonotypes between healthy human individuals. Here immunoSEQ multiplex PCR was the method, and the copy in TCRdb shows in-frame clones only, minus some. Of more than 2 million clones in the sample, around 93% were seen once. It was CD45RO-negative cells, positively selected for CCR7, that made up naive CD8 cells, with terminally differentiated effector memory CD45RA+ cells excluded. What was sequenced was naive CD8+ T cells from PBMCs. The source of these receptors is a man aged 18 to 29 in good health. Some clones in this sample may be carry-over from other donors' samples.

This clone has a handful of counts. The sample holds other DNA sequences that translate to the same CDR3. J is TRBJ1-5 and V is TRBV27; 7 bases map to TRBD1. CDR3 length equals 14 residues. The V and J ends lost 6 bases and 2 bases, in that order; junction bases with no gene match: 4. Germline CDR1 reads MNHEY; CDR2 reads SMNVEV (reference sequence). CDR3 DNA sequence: TGTGCCAGCAGCTATGGGACAGGCAATCAGCCCCAGCATTTT. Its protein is CASSYGTGNQPQHF.

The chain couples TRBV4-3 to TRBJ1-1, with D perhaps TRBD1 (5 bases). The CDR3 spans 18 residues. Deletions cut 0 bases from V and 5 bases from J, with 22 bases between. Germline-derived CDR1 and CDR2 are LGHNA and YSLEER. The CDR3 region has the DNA TGCGCCAGCAGCCAAGATCTATTTATCGCGGGACCCGGGACTGAAGCTTTCTTT. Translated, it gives CASSQDLFIAGPGTEAFF.

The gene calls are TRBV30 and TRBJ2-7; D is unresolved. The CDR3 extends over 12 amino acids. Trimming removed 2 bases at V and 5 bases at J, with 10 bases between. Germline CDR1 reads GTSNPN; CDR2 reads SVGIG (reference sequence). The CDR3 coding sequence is TGTGCCTGGAGTTGGCAGATGGACGAGCAGTACTTC. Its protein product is CAWSWQMDEQYF. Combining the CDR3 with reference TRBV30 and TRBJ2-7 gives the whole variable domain SQTIHQWPATLVQPVGSPLSLECTVEGTSNPNLYWYRQAAGRGLQLLFYSVGIGQISSEVPQNLSASRPQDRQFILSSKKLLLSDSGFYLCAWSWQMDEQYFGPGTRLTVT.

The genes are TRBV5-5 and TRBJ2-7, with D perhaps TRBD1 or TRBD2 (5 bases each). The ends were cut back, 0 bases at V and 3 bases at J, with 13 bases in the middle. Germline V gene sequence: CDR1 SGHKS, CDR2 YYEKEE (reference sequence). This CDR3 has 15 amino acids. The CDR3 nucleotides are TGTGCCAGCAGCTTGGTGAGGGGATTGGGCTACGAGCAGTACTTC. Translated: CASSLVRGLGYEQYF.

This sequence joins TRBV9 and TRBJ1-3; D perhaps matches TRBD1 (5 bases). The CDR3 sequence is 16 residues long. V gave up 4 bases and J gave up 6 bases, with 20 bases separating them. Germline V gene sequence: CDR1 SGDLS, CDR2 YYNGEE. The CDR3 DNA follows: TGTGCCAGCAGCCCGACAGTCCTCGTCACGGAAAACACCATATATTTT. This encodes CASSPTVLVTENTIYF.

DNA of the CDR3: TGTGCCAGCAGTGAGCTTGGGCTTACCGGGGAGCTGTTTTTT. This gives the protein CASSELGLTGELFF. The chain carries TRBV6-1 and TRBJ2-2, with D uncertain. CDR1 MNHNS and CDR2 SASEGT come from the germline V gene. This CDR3 contains 14 residues. Trimming stripped 3 bases from V and 5 bases from J, with 10 bases between.

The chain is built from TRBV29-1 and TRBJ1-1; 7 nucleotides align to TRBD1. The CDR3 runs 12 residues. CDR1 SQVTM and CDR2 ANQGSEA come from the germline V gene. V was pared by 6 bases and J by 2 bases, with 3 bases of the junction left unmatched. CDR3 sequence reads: CSVGTVNTEAFF. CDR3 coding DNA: TGCAGCGTCGGGACAGTAAACACTGAAGCTTTCTTT.

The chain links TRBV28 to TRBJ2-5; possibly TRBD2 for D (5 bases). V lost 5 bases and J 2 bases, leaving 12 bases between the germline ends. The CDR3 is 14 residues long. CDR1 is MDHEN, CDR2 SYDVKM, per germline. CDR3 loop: CASSPGDRQETQYF. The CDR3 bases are TGTGCCAGCAGTCCCGGGGATCGGCAAGAGACCCAGTACTTC.

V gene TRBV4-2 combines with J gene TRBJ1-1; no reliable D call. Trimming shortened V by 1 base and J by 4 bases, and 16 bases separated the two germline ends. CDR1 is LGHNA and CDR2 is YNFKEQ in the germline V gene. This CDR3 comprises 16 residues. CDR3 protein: CASSQGEVQRGTEAFF. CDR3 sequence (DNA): TGTGCCAGCAGCCAAGGAGAAGTGCAGCGGGGCACTGAAGCTTTCTTT.

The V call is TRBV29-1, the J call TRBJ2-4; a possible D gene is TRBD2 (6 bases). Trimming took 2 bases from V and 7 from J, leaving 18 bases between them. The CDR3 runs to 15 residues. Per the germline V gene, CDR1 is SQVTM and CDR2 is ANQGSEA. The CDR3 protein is CSVEYYRDSYNIQYF. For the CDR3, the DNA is TGCAGCGTTGAATACTACCGGGACTCCTATAACATTCAGTACTTC.

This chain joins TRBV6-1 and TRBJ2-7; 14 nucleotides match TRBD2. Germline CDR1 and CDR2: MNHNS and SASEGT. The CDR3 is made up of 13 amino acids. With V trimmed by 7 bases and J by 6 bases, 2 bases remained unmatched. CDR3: CASIGLAGGEQYF. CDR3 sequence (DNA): TGTGCCAGCATTGGACTAGCGGGAGGCGAGCAGTACTTC.

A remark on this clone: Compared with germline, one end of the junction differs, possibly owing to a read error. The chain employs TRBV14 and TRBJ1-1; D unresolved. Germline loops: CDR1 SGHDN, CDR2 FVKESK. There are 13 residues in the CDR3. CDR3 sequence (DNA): TGTGCCAGCAGCCCACCGGGAACCTGGGAAGTTTTCTTT. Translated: CASSPPGTWEVFF.

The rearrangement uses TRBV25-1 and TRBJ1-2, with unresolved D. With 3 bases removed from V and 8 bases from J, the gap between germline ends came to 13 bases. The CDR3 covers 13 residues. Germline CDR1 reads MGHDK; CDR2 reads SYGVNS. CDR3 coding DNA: TGTGCCAGCAGTGAGTGGTCCTACGAGGGCTACACCTTC. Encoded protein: CASSEWSYEGYTF.

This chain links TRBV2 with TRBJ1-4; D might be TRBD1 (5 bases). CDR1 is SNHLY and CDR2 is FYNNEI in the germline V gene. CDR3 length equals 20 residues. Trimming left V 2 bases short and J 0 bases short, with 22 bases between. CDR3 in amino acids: CASSETLEGLSPATNEKLFF. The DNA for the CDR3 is TGTGCCAGCAGTGAAACCCTCGAGGGGCTCTCCCCTGCAACTAATGAAAAACTGTTTTTT.